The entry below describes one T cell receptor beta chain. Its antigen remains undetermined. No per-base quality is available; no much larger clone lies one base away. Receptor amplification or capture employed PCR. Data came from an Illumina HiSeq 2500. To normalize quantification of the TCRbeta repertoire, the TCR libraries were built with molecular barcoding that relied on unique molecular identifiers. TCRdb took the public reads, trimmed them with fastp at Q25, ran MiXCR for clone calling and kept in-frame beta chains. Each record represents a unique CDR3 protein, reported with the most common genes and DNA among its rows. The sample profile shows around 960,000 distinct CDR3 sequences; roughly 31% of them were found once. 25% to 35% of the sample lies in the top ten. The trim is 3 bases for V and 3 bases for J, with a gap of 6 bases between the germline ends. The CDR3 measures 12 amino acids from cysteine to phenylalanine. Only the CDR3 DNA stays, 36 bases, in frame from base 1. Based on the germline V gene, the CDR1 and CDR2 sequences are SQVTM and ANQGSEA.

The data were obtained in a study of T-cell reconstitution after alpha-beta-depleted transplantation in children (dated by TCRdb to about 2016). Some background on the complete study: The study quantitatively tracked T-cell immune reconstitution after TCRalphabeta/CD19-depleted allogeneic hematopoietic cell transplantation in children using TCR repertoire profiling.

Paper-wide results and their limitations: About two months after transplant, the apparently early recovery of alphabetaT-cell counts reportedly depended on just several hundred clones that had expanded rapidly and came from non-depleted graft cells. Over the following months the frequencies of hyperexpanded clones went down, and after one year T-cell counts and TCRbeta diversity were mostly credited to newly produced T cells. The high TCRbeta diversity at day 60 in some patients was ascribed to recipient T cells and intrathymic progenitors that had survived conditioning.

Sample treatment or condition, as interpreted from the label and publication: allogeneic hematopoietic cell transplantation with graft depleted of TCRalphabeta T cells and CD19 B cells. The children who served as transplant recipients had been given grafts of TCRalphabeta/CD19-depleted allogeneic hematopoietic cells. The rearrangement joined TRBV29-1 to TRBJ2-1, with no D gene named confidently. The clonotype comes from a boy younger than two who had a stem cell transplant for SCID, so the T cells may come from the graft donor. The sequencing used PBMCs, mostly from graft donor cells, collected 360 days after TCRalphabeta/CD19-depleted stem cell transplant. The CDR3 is CSVEQDYNEQFF. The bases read TGCAGCGTTGAGCAAGACTACAATGAGCAGTTCTTC.